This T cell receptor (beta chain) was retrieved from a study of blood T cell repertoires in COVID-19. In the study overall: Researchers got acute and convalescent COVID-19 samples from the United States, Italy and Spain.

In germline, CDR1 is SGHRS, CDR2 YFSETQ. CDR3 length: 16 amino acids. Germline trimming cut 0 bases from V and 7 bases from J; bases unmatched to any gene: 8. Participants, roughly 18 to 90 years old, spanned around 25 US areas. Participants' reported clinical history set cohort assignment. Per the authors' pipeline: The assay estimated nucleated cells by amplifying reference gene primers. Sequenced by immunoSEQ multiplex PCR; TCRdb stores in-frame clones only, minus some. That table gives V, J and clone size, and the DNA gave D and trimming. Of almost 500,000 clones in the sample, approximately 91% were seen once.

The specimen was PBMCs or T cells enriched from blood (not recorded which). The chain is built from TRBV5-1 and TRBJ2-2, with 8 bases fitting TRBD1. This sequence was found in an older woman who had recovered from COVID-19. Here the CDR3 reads CASSLATTGGFGELFF. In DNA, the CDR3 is TGCGCCAGCAGCTTGGCAACAACAGGGGGATTCGGGGAGCTGTTTTTT.